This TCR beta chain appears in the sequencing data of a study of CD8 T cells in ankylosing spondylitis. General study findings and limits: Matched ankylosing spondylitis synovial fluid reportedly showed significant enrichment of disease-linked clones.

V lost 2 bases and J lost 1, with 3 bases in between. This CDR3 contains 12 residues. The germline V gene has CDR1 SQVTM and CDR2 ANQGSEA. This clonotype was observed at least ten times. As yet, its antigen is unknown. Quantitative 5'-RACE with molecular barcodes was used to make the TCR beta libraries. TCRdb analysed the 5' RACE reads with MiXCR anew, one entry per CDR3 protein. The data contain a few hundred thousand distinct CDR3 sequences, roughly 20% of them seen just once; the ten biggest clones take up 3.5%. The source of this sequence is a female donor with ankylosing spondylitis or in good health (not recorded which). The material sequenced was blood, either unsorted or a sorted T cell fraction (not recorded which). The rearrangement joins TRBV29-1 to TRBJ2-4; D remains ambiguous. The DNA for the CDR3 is TGCAGCGTTGAACAGGCCAAAAACATTCAGTACTTC. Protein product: CSVEQAKNIQYF.